This T cell receptor beta chain was sequenced in a study of metastatic and nonmetastatic thyroid tumors. Study information: Repertoires of blood and of tissue (tumor or nodule) from malignant and benign thyroid patients were compared. Overall study findings and caveats: It was reportedly found that TCR beta diversity was significantly higher in malignant thyroid tumors than in benign nodules, a difference seen in both blood and tumor samples.

There were no patients who had received any treatment before thyroid surgery. This clone was seen a few times. Antigen: not known. TCRdb re-called clones via MiXCR from the PCR reads. The sample has approximately 50,000 clones; 20% to 25% are singletons. Trimming cost V 5 bases and J 5 bases; bases outside gene matches: 6. This CDR3 contains 13 residues. Germline CDR1 is SGHVS and CDR2 is FQNEAQ. The receptor comes from a female donor with papillary thyroid cancer or a benign thyroid nodule (not recorded which). Some clones in this sample may be carry-over from other donors' samples. The chain uses TRBV7-8 and TRBJ2-7, with 7 bases lining up with TRBD1. What was sequenced was blood. DNA for the CDR3: TGTGCCAGCAGCCTAGACAGGGCCCACGAGCAGTACTTC. Its translation: CASSLDRAHEQYF.